The next 30 T cell receptor beta chains were all read from a single sample in a study of blood T cell repertoires in COVID-19. The data were produced by immunoSEQ multiplex PCR, yet TCRdb's version contains in-frame clones alone and is incomplete. The sample comprises 84,000 or so clones, about 78% of which are singletons, and roughly 36% rests with the top ten. The material sequenced was peripheral blood. Receptor source: a man aged 55 to 70 with COVID-19, enrolled during active disease.

The chain recombines TRBV29-1 with TRBJ1-1; TRBD1 might be the D (5 bases). The germline V and J ends were trimmed by 7 bases and 7 bases, with 19 bases remaining between them. Per the germline V gene, CDR1 is SQVTM and CDR2 is ANQGSEA. The CDR3 extends over 13 amino acids. The CDR3 sequence is CSALGRVGGEAFF. In DNA form, the CDR3 reads TGCAGCGCCCTCGGAAGGGTGGGGGGTGAAGCTTTCTTT.

The chain uses TRBV5-1 and TRBJ1-2; 11 bases line up with TRBD1. The CDR3 spans 17 residues. The V segment lost 0 bases and the J segment 4 bases; nucleotides outside the gene matches: 8. Germline assignment: CDR1 SGHRS and CDR2 YFSETQ. The CDR3 DNA sequence: TGCGCCAGCAGCTTGGAGCCTCCGGGACAGGGGGGCTATGGCTACACCTTC. Its translation: CASSLEPPGQGGYGYTF.

The chain employs TRBV29-1 and TRBJ1-2; 8 positions agree with TRBD1. The CDR3 is 14 residues long. Germline CDR1 reads SQVTM; CDR2 reads ANQGSEA. V trimming: 0 bases; J trimming: 6 bases; junction bases outside the gene matches: 6. CDR3 amino acids: CSVEEGRGRDGYTF. The CDR3 DNA reads TGCAGCGTTGAAGAGGGCAGGGGGCGGGATGGCTACACCTTC.

The V gene is TRBV5-6, the J gene TRBJ2-1, with 7 bases aligning to TRBD2. The V and J ends lost 3 bases and 4 bases, in that order; junction bases with no gene match: 7. The CDR3 is 15 amino acids. Germline V gene data show CDR1 as SGHDT and CDR2 as YYEEEE. This chain's CDR3 is CASSSLGREYNEQFF. CDR3 nucleotide sequence: TGTGCCAGCAGCTCCTTAGGGAGGGAGTACAATGAGCAGTTCTTC. The full variable domain, rest sourced from reference TRBV5-6 and TRBJ2-1, is DAGVTQSPTHLIKTRGQQVTLRCSPKSGHDTVSWYQQALGQGPQFIFQYYEEEERQRGNFPDRFSGHQFPNYSSELNVNALLLGDSALYLCASSSLGREYNEQFFGPGTRLTVL.

The gene calls are TRBV19 and TRBJ2-7; 11 bases match TRBD1. The CDR3 is made up of 14 amino acids. Germline trimming cut 4 bases from V and 2 bases from J; bases unmatched to any gene: 1. Germline V lookup: CDR1 LNHDA, CDR2 SQIVND (reference sequence). CDR3 nucleotide sequence: TGTGCCAGTAGTAAGGGACAGGGGGCCTACGAGCAGTACTTC. As protein: CASSKGQGAYEQYF.

This rearrangement joins TRBV19 to TRBJ1-2; 8 bases map to TRBD1. Germline-derived CDR1 and CDR2 are LNHDA and SQIVND (reference sequence). This CDR3 is 12 amino acids long. The trim removed 6 bases at V and 4 bases at J, leaving 1 base unmatched. CDR3 DNA sequence: TGTGCCAGTAGGGGGACAGGCTATGGCTACACCTTC. Translated: CASRGTGYGYTF.

V is TRBV2 and J is TRBJ1-6, with 8 bases matching TRBD1. The CDR3 consists of 14 residues. Per germline, CDR1 SNHLY and CDR2 FYNNEI. V was pared by 6 bases and J by 9 bases, with 7 bases of the junction left unmatched. CDR3: CASSLDRDPSPLHF. The CDR3 DNA is TGTGCCAGCAGCCTGGACAGGGACCCTTCACCCCTCCACTTT. The variable domain in full, completed from reference TRBV2 and TRBJ1-6, reads EPEVTQTPSHQVTQMGQEVILRCVPISNHLYFYWYRQILGQKVEFLVSFYNNEISEKSEIFDDQFSVERPDGSNFTLKIRSTKLEDSAMYFCASSLDRDPSPLHFGNGTRLTVT.

The V and J genes are TRBV5-5 and TRBJ2-1; the match to TRBD2 covers 10 bases. The CDR3 extends over 16 amino acids. The germline V gene encodes CDR1 SGHKS and CDR2 YYEKEE (reference sequence). Unmatched junction bases numbered 12, after V lost 2 bases and J lost 10 bases. The CDR3 nucleotides are TGTGCCAGCAGCTTCTTGGGCAGCGGGAGGGAAAGAGAGCAGTTCTTC. Translation: CASSFLGSGREREQFF.

The chain combines TRBV9 with TRBJ1-2; D might be TRBD1 (6 bases). The CDR3 loop spans 14 amino acids. Germline-derived CDR1 and CDR2 are SGDLS and YYNGEE. Trimming removed 6 bases at V and 8 bases at J, with 20 bases between. The CDR3: CASTPPLGGEGYTF. In DNA, the CDR3 is TGTGCCAGCACCCCCCCCTTAGGGGGGGAGGGCTACACCTTC.

This sequence joins TRBV3-1 (or the pseudogene TRBV3-2) and TRBJ2-1, with 8 bases lining up with TRBD2. Germline trimming cut 1 base from V and 4 bases from J; bases unmatched to any gene: 3. This CDR3 is built from 15 residues. Per germline, CDR1 LGHDT and CDR2 YNNKEL (reference sequence). The CDR3 loop is CASSQGSSGYNEQFF. The CDR3 DNA follows: TGTGCCAGCAGCCAAGGATCTAGCGGGTACAATGAGCAGTTCTTC.

This clone was seen only a few times. V and J are TRBV2 and TRBJ2-1; D perhaps matches TRBD2 (5 bases). The germline V and J ends were trimmed by 8 bases and 10 bases, with 18 bases remaining between them. The CDR3 spans 13 residues. The V gene's germline CDR1 is SNHLY and CDR2 FYNNEI. CDR3 in DNA: TGTGCCAGCGGCGGGTGGGCAGACGTGGAGCAGTTCTTC. The encoded protein is CASGGWADVEQFF.

V is TRBV21-1 and J is TRBJ1-6; the table's TRBD1 call for D was not verified on the DNA. TRBV21-1 is noted as a pseudogene. CDR3 length: 15 amino acids. The CDR3 region has the DNA TGTGCCAGCAGCAAAAGGCGACAGGATAATTCACCCCTCCACTTT. Translating gives CASSKRRQDNSPLHF.

The chain combines TRBV27 with TRBJ2-1; 8 nucleotides agree with TRBD2. The V gene's germline CDR1 is MNHEY and CDR2 SMNVEV (reference sequence). Trimming cost V 3 bases and J 0 bases; bases outside gene matches: 19. This CDR3 has 21 amino acids. CDR3 sequence: CASSFPAPTSGTFSSYNEQFF. The CDR3 DNA reads as TGTGCCAGCAGTTTCCCCGCCCCTACTAGCGGCACTTTTAGCTCCTACAATGAGCAGTTCTTC.

The rearrangement links TRBV19 to TRBJ1-3; D remains unclear. The V end lost 9 bases, the J end lost 0 bases, and 12 bases lay between the germline ends. The V gene's germline CDR1 is LNHDA and CDR2 SQIVND (reference sequence). The CDR3 contains 14 residues. The CDR3 DNA reads as TGTGCCAGCCACCGCAGGTCCTCTGGAAACACCATATATTTT. It translates to CASHRRSSGNTIYF.

The V call is TRBV5-4, the J call TRBJ2-3, with 13 bases matching TRBD2. The germline V gene encodes CDR1 SGHNT and CDR2 YYREEE (reference sequence). This CDR3 contains 17 residues. Trimming at V came to 3 bases and at J to 4 bases, leaving 8 bases not matched to a gene. CDR3 residues: CASSSWTSGSSADTQYF. Here the CDR3 DNA reads TGTGCCAGCAGCTCGTGGACTAGCGGGAGTTCGGCAGATACGCAGTATTTT.

The gene calls are TRBV20-1 and TRBJ2-1, with 9 bases identical to TRBD1. This CDR3 region has 16 residues. Looked up from germline, CDR1 is DFQATT and CDR2 is SNEGSKA (reference sequence). V was pared by 3 bases and J by 8 bases, with 14 bases of the junction left unmatched. The CDR3 region is CSASHASLTGGDEQFF. CDR3 bases: TGCAGTGCTAGTCACGCTTCTCTGACAGGGGGGGATGAGCAGTTCTTC.

The chain joins TRBV7-9 to TRBJ2-1, with 11 bases identical to TRBD2. The CDR3 length is 15 residues. Germline trimming cut 5 bases from V and 7 bases from J; bases unmatched to any gene: 7. Germline V gives CDR1 SEHNR, CDR2 FQNEAQ (reference sequence). The CDR3 sequence: CASSLTSGAWNEQFF. CDR3 DNA: TGTGCCAGCAGCCTGACTAGCGGGGCTTGGAATGAGCAGTTCTTC.

V and J are TRBV7-9 and TRBJ2-5; maybe TRBD2 (5 bases). There are 15 residues in the CDR3. V dropped 5 bases and J dropped 2 bases, with 15 bases sitting between them. CDR1 SEHNR and CDR2 FQNEAQ come from the germline V gene (reference sequence). CDR3 loop: CASSPKARLQETQYF. The CDR3 nucleotides read TGTGCCAGCAGCCCCAAGGCACGACTACAAGAGACCCAGTACTTC.

This sequence joins TRBV5-4 and TRBJ1-6; TRBD1 is a possible D gene (5 bases). The CDR3 runs to 15 residues. Germline assignment: CDR1 SGHNT and CDR2 YYREEE (reference sequence). The ends were cut back, 4 bases at V and 7 bases at J, with 15 bases in the middle. The CDR3 sequence is CASSTGEGRNSPLHF. Written as DNA, the CDR3 is TGTGCCAGCAGCACGGGGGAGGGTAGGAATTCACCCCTCCACTTT.

The chain combines TRBV5-1 with TRBJ2-3, with 11 bases fitting TRBD1. The CDR3 loop spans 16 amino acids. Unmatched junction bases numbered 3, after V lost 3 bases and J lost 0 bases. In germline, CDR1 is SGHRS, CDR2 YFSETQ. The CDR3 sequence: CASSSGTGGSTDTQYF. The DNA of the CDR3 is TGCGCCAGCAGCTCGGGGACAGGGGGAAGCACAGATACGCAGTATTTT. The full variable domain, in which reference TRBV5-1 and TRBJ2-3 provide the parts outside the CDR3, is KAGVTQTPRYLIKTRGQQVTLSCSPISGHRSVSWYQQTPGQGLQFLFEYFSETQRNKGNFPGRFSGRQFSNSRSEMNVSTLELGDSALYLCASSSGTGGSTDTQYFGPGTRLTVL.

The rearrangement joins TRBV7-9 to TRBJ2-1; 9 bases line up with TRBD2. Germline V CDR1 and CDR2: SEHNR, FQNEAQ (reference sequence). There are 14 residues in the CDR3. J lost 8 bases, V lost 3 bases, and 5 bases had no gene match. In nucleotides, the CDR3 is TGTGCCAGCAGCTTCGGGACTAGCTTCGATGAGCAGTTCTTC. It translates to CASSFGTSFDEQFF.

This clone was counted at least ten times. The V gene is TRBV7-9, the J gene TRBJ2-7, with D hard to call. There are 11 residues in the CDR3. Germline assignment: CDR1 SEHNR and CDR2 FQNEAQ (reference sequence). With 2 bases removed from V and 7 bases from J, the gap between germline ends came to 6 bases. The chain's CDR3 is CASSLTPEQYF. The CDR3 region has the DNA TGTGCCAGCAGCTTAACACCTGAGCAGTACTTC.

V is TRBV5-1 and J is TRBJ2-2; 12 bases map to TRBD1. Trimming removed 4 bases from V and 3 bases from J; junction bases left unmatched: 7. Germline V gene lookup returns CDR1 SGHRS and CDR2 YFSETQ. There are 17 residues in the CDR3. The CDR3: CASSRPGQGAHTGELFF. The CDR3, as DNA: TGCGCCAGCAGCAGACCGGGACAGGGGGCCCACACCGGGGAGCTGTTTTTT.

The V and J genes are TRBV5-1 and TRBJ1-6; unclear D gene. With 7 bases removed from V and 0 bases from J, the gap between germline ends came to 11 bases. Per the germline V gene, CDR1 is SGHRS and CDR2 is YFSETQ. The CDR3 sequence is 15 residues long. The CDR3 is CASASGYSYNSPLHF. DNA for the CDR3: TGCGCCAGCGCCTCCGGGTACTCCTATAATTCACCCCTCCACTTT.

On this clone: The junction departs from germline at one end; a sequencing error may be responsible. The chain employs TRBV7-7 and TRBJ2-3; 9 nucleotides align to TRBD1. The CDR3 extends over 15 amino acids. Germline CDR1 SSHAT, CDR2 FNYEAQ (reference sequence). The CDR3 nucleotides read TGTGCTAGCAGCTTCCGGACAGGGGGCACAGATACGCAGTATTTT. It encodes CASSFRTGGTDTQYF. Together with reference TRBV7-7 and TRBJ2-3, the CDR3 gives the full variable domain: GAGVSQSPRYKVTKRGQDVTLRCDPISSHATLYWYQQALGQGPEFLTYFNYEAQPDKSGLPSDRFSAERPEGSISTLTIQRTEQRDSAMYRCASSFRTGGTDTQYFGPGTRLTVL.

Ten or more counts support this clone. The chain carries TRBV3-1 (or the pseudogene TRBV3-2) and TRBJ2-7, with D possibly TRBD2 on 5 matching bases. Per the germline V gene, CDR1 is LGHDT and CDR2 is YNNKEL (reference sequence). The CDR3 runs to 13 residues. V was clipped by 6 bases and J by 2 bases, with 11 bases between them. CDR3 DNA sequence: TGTGCCAGCAGTCCCGGGATCCCCTACGAGCAGTACTTC. As protein: CASSPGIPYEQYF.

V and J are TRBV6-2 or TRBV6-3 and TRBJ1-3; D is possibly TRBD1 (5 bases). This CDR3 is 15 amino acids long. The V gene's germline CDR1 is MNHEY and CDR2 SVGEGT. V lost 4 bases and J 0 bases, leaving 10 bases between the germline ends. CDR3 loop: CASSSADSSGNTIYF. The CDR3 bases are TGTGCCAGCAGTTCCGCCGACAGCTCTGGAAACACCATATATTTT.

The chain carries TRBV6-6 and TRBJ1-4; 9 bases are shared with TRBD1. Germline V gene sequence: CDR1 MNHNY, CDR2 SVGAGI (reference sequence). This CDR3 is built from 14 residues. Trimming took 2 bases from V and 5 from J; bases not matched to a gene: 0. The CDR3 sequence: CASSYGTGNEKLFF. CDR3 nucleotides: TGTGCCAGCAGTTACGGGACAGGGAATGAAAAACTGTTTTTT.

This clone has only one observation. V usage is TRBV6-5 and J usage is TRBJ1-1, with a tentative D call TRBD1 (5 bases). Germline V gene lookup returns CDR1 MNHEY and CDR2 SVGAGI. V lost 7 bases and J 0 bases, leaving 9 bases between the germline ends. This CDR3 spans 13 amino acids. In DNA form, the CDR3 reads TGTGCCAGCATCCAGGGCGTGAACACTGAAGCTTTCTTT. Amino acids: CASIQGVNTEAFF.

This chain uses TRBV19 with TRBJ2-4; 8 bases agree with TRBD2. Germline V lookup: CDR1 LNHDA, CDR2 SQIVND (reference sequence). V shed 6 bases, J shed 8 bases, and the junction held 12 bases outside the gene matches. The CDR3 has 15 residues. CDR3 in DNA: TGTGCCAGTAGGCCCGGAGGCGGGAGGATGGACATTCAGTACTTC. The encoded protein is CASRPGGGRMDIQYF.